The sequence of this T cell receptor (beta chain) was determined in a study of type 1 regulatory T cells. Study-wide context: An in vitro protocol generated T-allo10, a Tr1-enriched, alloantigen-specific CD4 T cell product.

A word on this clonotype: Its antigen remains unknown.

TCRdb re-called the reads with MiXCR, one entry per CDR3 protein. The sample holds roughly 71,000 distinct CDR3 sequences, approximately 64% seen once. Graft donor-derived T-allo10 cells were described as host-alloantigen-specific, anergic, and alloantigen-specifically suppressive. Germline assignment: CDR1 MNHNS and CDR2 SASEGT. Trimming pared 2 bases from V and 8 bases from J, leaving 18 bases between. The CDR3 totals 15 residues. The material sequenced was cultured T cells, either the whole culture or a sorted T cell fraction (not recorded which). Subset described: Tr1-enriched cell product generated in vitro against host alloantigens. J is TRBJ1-2 and V is TRBV6-1, with no clear D. The sequence was collected from a human donor in good health. CDR3 protein: CASSENGIRSEGYTF. CDR3 nucleotides: TGTGCCAGCAGTGAAAATGGGATCCGCTCGGAAGGCTACACCTTC.